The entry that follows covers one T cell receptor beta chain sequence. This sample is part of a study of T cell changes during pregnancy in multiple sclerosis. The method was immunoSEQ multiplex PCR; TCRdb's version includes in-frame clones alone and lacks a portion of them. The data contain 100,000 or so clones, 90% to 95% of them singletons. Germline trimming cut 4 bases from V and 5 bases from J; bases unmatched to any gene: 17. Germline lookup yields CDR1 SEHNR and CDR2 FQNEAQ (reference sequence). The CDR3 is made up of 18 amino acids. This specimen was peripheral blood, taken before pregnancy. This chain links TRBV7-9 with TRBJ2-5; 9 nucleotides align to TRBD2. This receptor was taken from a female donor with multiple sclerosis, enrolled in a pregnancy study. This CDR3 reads CASSYDIGSGRRGETQYF. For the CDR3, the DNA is TGTGCCAGCAGCTACGACATTGGTAGCGGGAGACGAGGGGAGACCCAGTACTTC. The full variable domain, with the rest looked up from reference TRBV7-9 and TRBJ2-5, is DTGVSQNPRHKITKRGQNVTFRCDPISEHNRLYWYRQTLGQGPEFLTYFQNEAQLEKSRLLSDRFSAERPKGSFSTLEIQRTEQGDSAMYLCASSYDIGSGRRGETQYFGPGTRLLVL.